Listed here are 13 T cell receptor beta chains from one sample, sequenced in a study of human thymus T cells. The repertoire was sequenced with immunoSEQ multiplex PCR; TCRdb's copy has only in-frame clones and lacks some. The sample carries some 57,000 clones, around 94% recorded once. The sample was blood. The receptors originated from a boy younger than two with a congenital heart defect but otherwise immunologically healthy.

This clone was observed once. The chain links TRBV5-1 to TRBJ2-5, with 9 nucleotides matching TRBD2. CDR1 is SGHRS, CDR2 YFSETQ, per germline. The CDR3 is 18 residues long. V lost 0 bases and J lost 0; bases outside the gene matches: 9. As DNA, the CDR3 is TGCGCCAGCAGCTTGGGCGGTCTAGCGGGATCGTACCAAGAGACCCAGTACTTC. This sequence encodes CASSLGGLAGSYQETQYF.

The rearrangement links TRBV6-1 to TRBJ2-7; D possibly uses TRBD1 or TRBD2 (5 bases each). The V gene lost 0 bases and the J gene lost 0 bases, with 21 bases spanning the gap. Germline V gene sequence: CDR1 MNHNS, CDR2 SASEGT. The CDR3 has 19 amino acids. This CDR3 reads CASSEALYPAGTLSYEQYF. CDR3 sequence (DNA): TGTGCCAGCAGTGAAGCGCTTTACCCGGCCGGGACCCTCTCCTACGAGCAGTACTTC.

This rearrangement joins TRBV5-1 to TRBJ2-7, with 14 bases that match TRBD2. Per the germline V gene, CDR1 is SGHRS and CDR2 is YFSETQ. Trimming cost V 4 bases and J 3 bases; bases outside gene matches: 3. This CDR3 has 15 amino acids. Here the CDR3 DNA reads TGCGCCAGCAGCCGGACTAGCGGGAGGAACTACGAGCAGTACTTC. It encodes CASSRTSGRNYEQYF.

This rearrangement joins TRBV6-6 to TRBJ1-2; D unresolved. The V end was cut by 2 bases, the J end by 0 bases, with 10 bases between. This CDR3 has 15 amino acids. The germline CDR1 and CDR2 sequences are MNHNY and SVGAGI (reference sequence). The CDR3 DNA reads as TGTGCCAGCAGTTACGTGTGGGCCCCTAACTATGGCTACACCTTC. Its protein product is CASSYVWAPNYGYTF.

The CDR3 nucleotides read TGTGCCAGCAGCCAACAGGGATCCGGAAACACCATATATTTT. It codes for CASSQQGSGNTIYF. This sequence joins TRBV4-2 and TRBJ1-3; possibly TRBD1 for D (5 bases). Germline lookup yields CDR1 LGHNA and CDR2 YNFKEQ. The CDR3 spans 14 residues. V was trimmed by 2 bases and J by 4 bases, leaving 9 bases between them.

The chain is built from TRBV2 and TRBJ1-1; maybe TRBD1 (5 bases). The CDR3 spans 15 residues. CDR1 and CDR2 from the germline V gene are SNHLY and FYNNEI. Trimming left V 6 bases short and J 1 base short, with 15 bases between. CDR3 nucleotides: TGTGCCAGCAGCCCTTTAGGGGCTGAGAACACTGAAGCTTTCTTT. Translating gives CASSPLGAENTEAFF. Using reference TRBV2 and TRBJ1-1 for the parts outside the CDR3, the full variable domain is EPEVTQTPSHQVTQMGQEVILRCVPISNHLYFYWYRQILGQKVEFLVSFYNNEISEKSEIFDDQFSVERPDGSNFTLKIRSTKLEDSAMYFCASSPLGAENTEAFFGQGTRLTVV.

The chain combines TRBV27 with TRBJ2-2; D unclear. Germline-derived CDR1 and CDR2 are MNHEY and SMNVEV (reference sequence). CDR3 size: 14 residues. The V and J ends lost 3 bases and 5 bases respectively, with 10 bases between them. CDR3 sequence reads: CASSFGSRTGELFF. CDR3 bases: TGTGCCAGCAGTTTTGGTAGTAGGACCGGGGAGCTGTTTTTT.

The chain has TRBV5-4 and TRBJ2-3, with TRBD2 matching over 8 bases. The CDR3 extends over 15 amino acids. With 7 bases clipped from V and 1 base from J, the junction kept 8 bases outside the gene matches. Germline CDR1 is SGHNT and CDR2 is YYREEE (reference sequence). CDR3 in DNA: TGTGCCAGCGGACGAGCGGGAGAGGGCACAGATACGCAGTATTTT. It encodes CASGRAGEGTDTQYF.

This clone has just one count. This sequence joins TRBV19 and TRBJ1-2; perhaps TRBD1 as D (5 bases). V shed 5 bases and J shed 8 bases, with 15 bases lying between them. This CDR3 is 13 amino acids long. The germline V gene has CDR1 LNHDA and CDR2 SQIVND (reference sequence). CDR3 loop: CASSLQVQGGYTF. In DNA, the CDR3 is TGTGCCAGTAGTCTACAGGTCCAAGGAGGCTACACCTTC.

The chain joins TRBV28 to TRBJ2-1, with 10 bases matching TRBD2. The CDR3 loop spans 17 amino acids. Germline V gene data show CDR1 as MDHEN and CDR2 as SYDVKM. Trimming at V came to 1 base and at J to 0 bases, leaving 3 bases not matched to a gene. CDR3 nucleotide sequence: TGTGCCAGCAGTTTATTGGCTAGCGGGAGCTCCTACAATGAGCAGTTCTTC. Encoded protein: CASSLLASGSSYNEQFF.

V usage is TRBV4-3 and J usage is TRBJ1-1; D not certain. The CDR3 is 15 residues long. Germline V gene data show CDR1 as LGHNA and CDR2 as YSLEER. V lost 0 bases and J 6 bases, leaving 14 bases between the germline ends. CDR3 sequence: CASSQDRVFLPEAFF. The CDR3 bases are TGCGCCAGCAGCCAAGACCGGGTCTTTCTCCCTGAAGCTTTCTTT.

J is TRBJ1-1 and V is TRBV15; 7 bases match TRBD1. The CDR3 runs 17 residues. Germline values: CDR1 LNHNV, CDR2 YYDKDF (reference sequence). V gave up 1 base and J gave up 0 bases; unmatched junction bases: 8. The CDR3 sequence: CATSRGPRDSLNTEAFF. CDR3 sequence (DNA): TGTGCCACCAGCAGAGGACCCAGGGACAGCCTGAACACTGAAGCTTTCTTT.

J is TRBJ1-2 and V is TRBV6-5, with D hard to call. The CDR3 consists of 13 residues. Per germline, CDR1 MNHEY and CDR2 SVGAGI. Trimming pared 5 bases from V and 4 bases from J, leaving 11 bases between. CDR3 residues: CASSLFQGYGYTF. Here the CDR3 DNA reads TGTGCCAGCAGTCTATTTCAAGGCTATGGCTACACCTTC.